This T cell receptor (beta chain) is drawn from a study of shared clonotypes between healthy human individuals. General study findings and limits: Generation probabilities were higher for clonotypes shared across all four sorted-subset donors than for unshared ones.

There are 17 residues in the CDR3. V was cut by 10 bases and J by 2 bases, with 26 bases left in between. Germline-derived CDR1 and CDR2 are SNHLY and FYNNEI. Replicate sorted-subset PCRs were loaded with 150 to 250 ng DNA, tens of thousands of T cell genomes. The data were produced by immunoSEQ multiplex PCR, yet TCRdb's version contains in-frame clones alone and is incomplete. Of 1.5 million to 2.5 million clones listed, about 95% are singletons. Naive CD8 populations comprised CD45RO-negative cells positively selected for CCR7, excluding terminally differentiated effector memory CD45RA+ cells. To note about this clone: Its antigen is currently unknown.

The chain recombines TRBV2 with TRBJ1-2, with D perhaps matching TRBD1 (6 bases). The clonotype originates from a man aged 18-30 years in good health. Sequencing used naive CD8+ T cells sorted from blood. CDR3 region: CATTGGQTALLNYGYTF. CDR3 sequence (DNA): TGTGCCACCACAGGTGGACAGACAGCTCTTTTAAACTATGGCTACACCTTC.